This TCR beta chain was recorded in a study of a mutant IDH1 vaccine in newly diagnosed glioma. Study in general: Treated patients were around 60% male, about 38% female, mean age 40.4 years. The earlier regimen, radiotherapy, temozolomide, or both, was most often both.

The study's findings and limits: The occurrence of vaccine-induced immune responses was seen in around 94% of patients.

Details on this clone: Its antigen is not identified.

Time point indicated: baseline, week 1 (first vaccination visit). As to treatment: pre-vaccination baseline after standard-of-care therapy. Astrocytomas that were new, WHO grade 3 or 4, IDH1-mutant and ATRX-lost were present in the donors. The CDR3 consists of 14 residues. Germline V gene lookup returns CDR1 MNHEY and CDR2 SVGAGI. Between the trimmed V and J ends, which lost 2 bases and 0 bases, there was a span of 6 bases. The data were produced by immunoSEQ multiplex PCR, yet TCRdb's version contains in-frame clones alone and is incomplete. This table has some 21,000 clones, around 82% appearing once.

This clonotype was sampled from a man in his forties with glioma. The chain uses TRBV6-5 and TRBJ2-3; possible D gene TRBD2, 5 bases. This material consisted of PBMCs, taken from a glioma patient treated with radiotherapy, temozolomide or both. CDR3 protein: CASSYGGSTDTQYF. The DNA of the CDR3 is TGTGCCAGCAGTTACGGCGGGAGCACAGATACGCAGTATTTT.